This entry lists 27 T cell receptor beta chains sequenced from one sample in a study of T cells in Graves' hyperthyroidism and ophthalmopathy. RNA transcripts yielded amplified TCR beta CDR3 regions. First-round RT-PCR with HTBI primers amplified the TCR CDR3 region. TCRdb analysed the multiplex PCR reads with MiXCR anew, one entry per CDR3 protein. Of approximately 270,000 distinct CDR3 sequences detected, about 14% appear once; the ten largest clones hold 13%. The material sequenced was blood. All receptors come from a woman aged 40 to 50 with Graves' hyperthyroidism that later progressed to Graves' ophthalmopathy.

This clonotype was recorded at least ten times. The rearrangement links TRBV4-2 to TRBJ1-1; no definite D call. Trimming took off 4 bases at V and 7 bases at J, with 19 bases between the two ends. CDR1 LGHNA and CDR2 YNFKEQ come from the germline V gene. There are 15 residues in the CDR3. The CDR3 spells CASSRYGISRIEAFF. The CDR3 region has the DNA TGTGCCAGCAGCCGGTATGGGATTAGCCGGATTGAAGCTTTCTTT.

This clonotype has only a few counts. The chain uses TRBV5-4 and TRBJ2-1, with a tentative D call TRBD2 (6 bases). This CDR3 region has 14 residues. V gave up 4 bases and J gave up 6 bases, with 14 bases separating them. Germline V gene lookup returns CDR1 SGHNT and CDR2 YYREEE (reference sequence). CDR3 DNA sequence: TGTGCCAGCAGCCGAATAGCGGACCTCAATGAGCAGTTCTTC. It translates to CASSRIADLNEQFF. The complete variable domain, with remaining parts taken from reference TRBV5-4 and TRBJ2-1, reads ETGVTQSPTHLIKTRGQQVTLRCSSQSGHNTVSWYQQALGQGPQFIFQYYREEENGRGNFPPRFSGLQFPNYSSELNVNALELDDSALYLCASSRIADLNEQFFGPGTRLTVL.

This clonotype was picked up many times. The chain employs TRBV28 and TRBJ2-1, with 10 positions matching TRBD2. This CDR3 contains 14 residues. The J segment lost 7 bases and the V segment lost 6 bases, leaving 6 bases of the junction unmatched. Germline V gene lookup returns CDR1 MDHEN and CDR2 SYDVKM. The CDR3 nucleotides are TGTGCCAGCAGATATGGACTAGCGGTAAATGAGCAGTTCTTC. This gives the protein CASRYGLAVNEQFF.

CDR3 sequence (DNA): TGTGCCAGCAGCTCATTAGCGGGAGTGAGTCCGCAGTATTTT. Its translation: CASSSLAGVSPQYF. The gene calls are TRBV11-2 and TRBJ2-3, with TRBD2 matching 9 bases. Germline trimming cut 4 bases from V and 10 bases from J; bases unmatched to any gene: 9. Germline V gene data show CDR1 as SGHAT and CDR2 as FQNNGV. The CDR3 runs 14 residues.

This clonotype was observed at least ten times. The rearrangement links TRBV7-2 to TRBJ1-2, with a tentative D call TRBD1 (6 bases). The CDR3 spans 15 residues. The V and J ends lost 5 bases and 0 bases respectively, with 13 bases between them. The germline V gene encodes CDR1 SGHTA and CDR2 FQGNSA. The CDR3 DNA reads TGTGCCAGCAGCCCCTCAGGGGTCTCTAACTATGGCTACACCTTC. Its protein is CASSPSGVSNYGYTF.

This clonotype was counted at least ten times. V gene TRBV27 combines with J gene TRBJ2-3, with D perhaps matching TRBD1 or TRBD2 (5 bases each). The CDR3 contains 15 residues. V dropped 7 bases and J dropped 2 bases, with 16 bases sitting between them. In germline, CDR1 is MNHEY, CDR2 SMNVEV (reference sequence). CDR3 region: CASIRFGGYTDTQYF. CDR3 bases: TGTGCCAGCATCCGGTTTGGGGGATACACAGATACGCAGTATTTT.

This clonotype was found many times. The chain combines TRBV6-1 with TRBJ2-7; TRBD2 matches at 8 bases. This CDR3 has 15 residues. V trimming: 5 bases; J trimming: 2 bases; junction bases outside the gene matches: 8. CDR1 and CDR2 (germline): MNHNS, SASEGT. The CDR3 region is CASSRPGLATYEQYF. The DNA of the CDR3 is TGTGCCAGCAGTCGCCCTGGACTAGCCACCTACGAGCAGTACTTC.

About this clonotype itself: This sequence may be a read error, since a much larger clone differs from it by one base. V gene TRBV19 combines with J gene TRBJ2-6, with a tentative D call TRBD1 (6 bases). The V gene's germline CDR1 is LNHDA and CDR2 SQIVND (reference sequence). This CDR3 is built from 18 residues. CDR3 amino acids: CANSLPGQLLSGANVLTF. DNA of the CDR3: TGTGCCAATAGTTTACCGGGACAACTACTCTCTGGGGCCAACGTCCTGACTTTC. Full variable domain (remainder filled in from reference TRBV19 and TRBJ2-6): DGGITQSPKYLFRKEGQNVTLSCEQNLNHDAMYWYRQDPGQGLRLIYYSQIVNDFQKGDIAEGYSVSREKKESFPLTVTSAQKNPTAFYLCANSLPGQLLSGANVLTFGAGSRLTVL.

This clonotype was seen many times. Here the CDR3 reads CASSFGRSTDTQYF. The DNA of the CDR3 is TGTGCCAGCAGCTTTGGTCGAAGCACAGATACGCAGTATTTT. The chain combines TRBV13 with TRBJ2-3; D call uncertain. Germline loops: CDR1 PRHDT, CDR2 FYEKMQ (reference sequence). This CDR3 contains 14 residues. Between the trimmed V and J ends, which lost 3 bases and 0 bases, there was a span of 7 bases.

This clonotype was seen many times. This CDR3 reads CASLRSGGNTGELFF. CDR3 DNA: TGTGCCAGCCTGAGGAGCGGGGGAAACACCGGGGAGCTGTTTTTT. The chain links TRBV11-2 to TRBJ2-2, with 8 bases matching TRBD2. J lost 2 bases, V lost 8 bases, and 7 bases had no gene match. Per germline, CDR1 SGHAT and CDR2 FQNNGV. This CDR3 contains 15 residues.

In its sample, this clonotype was seen many times. The chain uses TRBV10-3 and TRBJ1-3; 7 bases are a match to TRBD1. The CDR3 is 13 residues long. V shed 9 bases and J 4 bases; nucleotides not matched to a gene: 6. CDR1 and CDR2 from the germline V gene are ENHRY and SYGVKD. The CDR3 is CAIQQGGGNTIYF. The CDR3 nucleotides read TGTGCCATTCAGCAGGGGGGCGGAAACACCATATATTTT.

This clonotype was observed many times. The CDR3 loop reads CATSLLWRGGSKETQYF. The CDR3 region has the DNA TGTGCCACTTCTTTATTATGGCGGGGCGGGAGTAAAGAGACCCAGTACTTC. The rearrangement joins TRBV28 to TRBJ2-5, with 7 bases matching TRBD2. The CDR3 extends over 17 amino acids. V shed 10 bases, J shed 3 bases, and the junction held 20 bases outside the gene matches. CDR1 MDHEN and CDR2 SYDVKM come from the germline V gene.

This clonotype was seen at least ten times. V gene TRBV5-1 combines with J gene TRBJ2-1; tentative D call: TRBD1 (5 bases). Germline lookup yields CDR1 SGHRS and CDR2 YFSETQ. The CDR3 is made up of 14 amino acids. Trimming shortened V by 0 bases and J by 7 bases, and 11 bases separated the two germline ends. DNA of the CDR3: TGCGCCAGCAGCTTGGCGCAGGGTGGGAATGAGCAGTTCTTC. This sequence encodes CASSLAQGGNEQFF.

The chain links TRBV11-3 to TRBJ1-1; a possible D gene is TRBD1 (5 bases). The CDR3 is made up of 14 amino acids. Germline V gives CDR1 SGHNT, CDR2 YENEEA. The ends were cut back, 5 bases at V and 4 bases at J, with 14 bases in the middle. CDR3: CASSRGGGGTEAFF. The DNA of the CDR3 is TGTGCCAGCAGCCGCGGCGGGGGGGGCACTGAAGCTTTCTTT.

The V and J genes are TRBV20-1 and TRBJ2-7; 8 bases are a match to TRBD2. The CDR3 length is 11 residues. The germline V gene has CDR1 DFQATT and CDR2 SNEGSKA (reference sequence). The CDR3 spells CRQPGGNEQYF. CDR3 coding DNA: TGCAGGCAGCCGGGGGGGAACGAGCAGTACTTC.

This clonotype was observed at least ten times. J is TRBJ1-6 and V is TRBV28, with TRBD1 as a possible D gene (6 bases). CDR3 size: 13 residues. Trimming stripped 5 bases from V and 10 bases from J, with 12 bases between. Germline CDR1 MDHEN, CDR2 SYDVKM. Here the CDR3 reads CASSRQALSPLHF. The CDR3 region has the DNA TGTGCCAGCAGTCGACAGGCCTTGTCACCCCTCCACTTT.

This clonotype has at least ten counts. This chain links TRBV27 with TRBJ2-7; 7 bases fit TRBD1. With V trimmed by 3 bases and J by 5 bases, 7 bases remained unmatched. The CDR3 sequence is 14 residues long. The germline V gene encodes CDR1 MNHEY and CDR2 SMNVEV (reference sequence). The CDR3 sequence is CASSLGQGDHEQYF. CDR3 nucleotide sequence: TGTGCCAGCAGTTTGGGGCAGGGGGACCACGAGCAGTACTTC.

There are many counts of this clonotype. This chain uses TRBV20-1 with TRBJ2-3, with TRBD2 identical over 15 bases. This CDR3 has 17 amino acids. Per germline, CDR1 DFQATT and CDR2 SNEGSKA (reference sequence). The V and J ends lost 2 bases and 3 bases, in that order; junction bases with no gene match: 6. The CDR3 protein is CSARTGLAGGRTDTQYF. The CDR3 coding sequence is TGCAGTGCTAGAACGGGACTAGCGGGAGGAAGGACAGATACGCAGTATTTT.

The chain employs TRBV28 and TRBJ2-7; D unresolved. V lost 3 bases, J lost 0 bases, and 15 bases lay in between. The CDR3 sequence is 16 residues long. Per germline, CDR1 MDHEN and CDR2 SYDVKM. The CDR3 is CASSFSSRARSYEQYF. The CDR3 DNA is TGTGCCAGCAGTTTTTCGTCACGGGCCCGCTCCTACGAGCAGTACTTC.

This clonotype appeared many times. For the CDR3, the DNA is TGTGCCAGCAGCTTAGCGGGAGGCCACTACAATGAGCAGTTCTTC. Protein sequence: CASSLAGGHYNEQFF. The chain uses TRBV7-2 and TRBJ2-1; D is perhaps TRBD2 (6 bases). This CDR3 region has 15 residues. The V end lost 0 bases, the J end lost 3 bases, and 9 bases lay between the germline ends. Germline CDR1 reads SGHTA; CDR2 reads FQGNSA.

This clonotype was detected many times. The V and J genes are TRBV15 and TRBJ2-7; D is uncertain. The CDR3 totals 14 residues. In germline, CDR1 is LNHNV, CDR2 YYDKDF (reference sequence). Trimming pared 3 bases from V and 6 bases from J, leaving 15 bases between. This chain's CDR3 is CATSSVVGTSEQYF. Here the CDR3 DNA reads TGTGCCACCAGCAGTGTGGTTGGCACCTCCGAGCAGTACTTC.

This clonotype was counted ten times or more. The chain has TRBV27 and TRBJ2-6; D ambiguous. In germline, CDR1 is MNHEY, CDR2 SMNVEV (reference sequence). V lost 5 bases, J lost 0 bases, and 20 bases lay in between. The CDR3 has 19 residues. The CDR3 here is CASSPSFVTISSGANVLTF. The CDR3 DNA follows: TGTGCCAGCAGTCCGTCGTTTGTTACAATAAGCTCTGGGGCCAACGTCCTGACTTTC.

V and J are TRBV9 and TRBJ2-7, with 8 bases identical to TRBD2. This CDR3 region has 16 residues. V shed 3 bases and J 3 bases; nucleotides not matched to a gene: 11. CDR1 and CDR2 from the germline V gene are SGDLS and YYNGEE. Here the CDR3 DNA reads TGTGCCAGCAGCGGGGGAGGACTAGCCCTTGGCTACGAGCAGTACTTC. This sequence encodes CASSGGGLALGYEQYF.

This clonotype has at least ten counts. The chain combines TRBV6-2 or TRBV6-3 with TRBJ2-1; 15 bases map to TRBD2. V gave up 7 bases and J gave up 0 bases; unmatched junction bases: 16. The CDR3 is 21 residues long. Germline CDR1 reads MNHEY; CDR2 reads SVGEGT. The DNA for the CDR3 is TGTGCCAGCACCTTGGGACTAGCGGGAGGAAGGACTAGGCGCTCCTACAATGAGCAGTTCTTC. This encodes CASTLGLAGGRTRRSYNEQFF.

The rearrangement joins TRBV19 to TRBJ1-2; D may be TRBD1 (5 bases). The CDR3 sequence is 14 residues long. Germline loops: CDR1 LNHDA, CDR2 SQIVND (reference sequence). Trimming shortened V by 7 bases and J by 7 bases, and 19 bases separated the two germline ends. The CDR3 region has the DNA TGTGCCAGTACCTTCCCAGGTGCAGGGCCTGGCTACACCTTC. Residues: CASTFPGAGPGYTF.

At least ten counts were recorded for this clonotype. V usage is TRBV3-1 and J usage is TRBJ2-1; no firm D call. The CDR3 has 16 residues. CDR1 is LGHDT, CDR2 YNNKEL, per germline (reference sequence). V was cut by 4 bases and J by 0 bases, with 13 bases left in between. The CDR3 coding sequence is TGTGCCAGCAGCCCAAGAAAGATTAGCTCCTACAATGAGCAGTTCTTC. The encoded protein is CASSPRKISSYNEQFF.

This clonotype was detected ten times or more. The chain is built from TRBV7-2 and TRBJ2-7; 8 nucleotides agree with TRBD1. Per the germline V gene, CDR1 is SGHTA and CDR2 is FQGNSA. The V gene end was trimmed by 1 base and the J gene end by 2 bases; junction bases not matched to a gene: 7. The CDR3 is 16 residues long. CDR3: CASSLGGAGGAYEQYF. CDR3 bases: TGTGCCAGCAGCTTAGGTGGGGCAGGGGGCGCCTACGAGCAGTACTTC.